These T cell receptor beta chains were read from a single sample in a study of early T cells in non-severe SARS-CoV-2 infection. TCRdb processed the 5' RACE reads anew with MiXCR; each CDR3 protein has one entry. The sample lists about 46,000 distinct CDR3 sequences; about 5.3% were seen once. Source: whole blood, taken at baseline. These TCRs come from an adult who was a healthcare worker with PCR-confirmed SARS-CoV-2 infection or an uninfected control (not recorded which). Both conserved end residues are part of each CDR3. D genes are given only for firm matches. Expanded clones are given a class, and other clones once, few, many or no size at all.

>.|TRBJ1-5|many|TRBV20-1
CSARRALDQPQHF
TGCAGTGCTAGGAGGGCCCTAGATCAGCCCCAGCATTTT
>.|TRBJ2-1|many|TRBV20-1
CSARKEETGHNEQFF
TGCAGTGCTAGAAAGGAGGAAACGGGCCACAATGAGCAGTTCTTC
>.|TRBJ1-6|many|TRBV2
CARGQEQANSPLHF
TGTGCCAGGGGCCAGGAACAGGCGAATTCACCCCTCCACTTT
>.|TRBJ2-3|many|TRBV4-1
CASSQVGGAADTQYF
TGCGCCAGCAGCCAAGTTGGAGGGGCCGCAGATACGCAGTATTTT
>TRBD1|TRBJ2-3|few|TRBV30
CAWRRQGRADTQYF
TGTGCCTGGAGACGACAGGGACGGGCAGATACGCAGTATTTT
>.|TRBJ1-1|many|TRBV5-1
CASSPGQTNTEAFF
TGCGCCAGCAGCCCCGGACAGACGAACACTGAAGCTTTCTTT
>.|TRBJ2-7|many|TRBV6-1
CASSEEYFYEQYF
TGTGCCAGCAGTGAAGAATATTTCTACGAGCAGTACTTC
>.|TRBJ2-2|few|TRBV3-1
CASSQVRPGWELFF
TGTGCCAGCAGCCAAGTCCGTCCGGGTTGGGAGCTGTTTTTT
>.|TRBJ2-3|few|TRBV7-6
CASSLGRGQSTDTQYF
TGTGCCAGCAGCCTAGGGAGGGGACAGTCCACAGATACGCAGTATTTT
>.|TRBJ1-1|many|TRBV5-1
CASSLSGDTEAFF
TGCGCCAGCAGCTTGTCTGGGGACACTGAAGCTTTCTTT
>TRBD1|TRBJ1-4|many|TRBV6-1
CASSETLGTANEKLFF
TGTGCCAGCAGTGAAACGCTTGGGACAGCAAACGAAAAACTGTTTTTT
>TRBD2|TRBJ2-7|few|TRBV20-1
CSARDTGGPEQYF
TGCAGTGCTAGAGATACGGGGGGGCCCGAGCAGTACTTC
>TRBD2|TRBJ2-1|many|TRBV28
CASSLSPLAGGPQNEQFF
TGTGCCAGCAGTTTATCTCCTCTAGCGGGAGGGCCTCAGAATGAGCAGTTCTTC
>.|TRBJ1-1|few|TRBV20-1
CSARDVAGNTEAFF
TGCAGTGCTAGAGATGTGGCAGGGAACACTGAAGCTTTCTTT
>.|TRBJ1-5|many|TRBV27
CASCDGWCDQPQHF
TGTGCCAGCTGCGACGGTTGGTGCGATCAGCCCCAGCATTTT
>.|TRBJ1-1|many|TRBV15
CATSRERTDLEAFF
TGTGCCACCAGCAGAGAGAGGACCGACCTTGAAGCTTTCTTT
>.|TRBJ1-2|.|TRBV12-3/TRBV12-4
CASSPGEGPYGYTF
TGTGCCAGCAGTCCCGGGGAGGGCCCATATGGCTACACCTTC
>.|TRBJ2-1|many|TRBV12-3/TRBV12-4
CASSFWSRSLHNEQFF
TGTGCCAGCAGTTTTTGGAGTCGAAGCCTCCACAATGAGCAGTTCTTC
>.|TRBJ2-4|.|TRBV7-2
CASSLYPKLDF
TGTGCCAGCAGCTTATACCCGAAACTGGACTTC
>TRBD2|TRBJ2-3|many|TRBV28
CASSPQTSASTDTQYF
TGTGCCAGCAGTCCGCAGACTAGCGCGTCTACAGATACGCAGTATTTT
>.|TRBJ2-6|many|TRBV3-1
CASSQDRGTSGANVLTF
TGTGCCAGCAGCCAAGATAGGGGAACGTCTGGGGCCAACGTCCTGACTTTC
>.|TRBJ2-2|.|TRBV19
CATTLLGAGELFF
TGTGCCACCACCCTTCTAGGGGCCGGGGAGCTGTTTTTT
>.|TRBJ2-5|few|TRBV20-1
CSASPGTQETQYF
TGCAGTGCTTCCCCCGGGACGCAAGAGACCCAGTACTTC
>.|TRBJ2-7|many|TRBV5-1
CASSTGPTSYEQYF
TGCGCCAGCAGCACGGGACCAACCTCCTACGAGCAGTACTTC
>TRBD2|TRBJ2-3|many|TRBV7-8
CASSLTASGGRTDTQYF
TGTGCCAGCAGCTTAACGGCTAGCGGGGGCCGCACAGATACGCAGTATTTT
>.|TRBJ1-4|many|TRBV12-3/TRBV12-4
CASSPGFRFEKLFF
TGTGCCAGCAGCCCAGGGTTCAGGTTTGAAAAACTGTTTTTT
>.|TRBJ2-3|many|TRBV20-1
CSAPGWQGRTDTQYF
TGCAGCGCGCCCGGGTGGCAGGGGCGTACAGATACGCAGTATTTT
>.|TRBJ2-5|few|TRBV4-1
CASSREGETQYF
TGCGCCAGCAGCCGGGAAGGAGAGACCCAGTACTTC
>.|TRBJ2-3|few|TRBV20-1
CSARDSRGADTQYF
TGCAGTGCTAGAGATTCCAGGGGCGCAGATACGCAGTATTTT
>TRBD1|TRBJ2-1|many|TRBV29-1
CSVGGTGDNEQFF
TGCAGCGTTGGAGGGACAGGTGACAATGAGCAGTTCTTC
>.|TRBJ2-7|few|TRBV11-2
CASSLDPRSDEQYF
TGTGCCAGCAGCTTAGATCCGAGAAGCGACGAGCAGTACTTC